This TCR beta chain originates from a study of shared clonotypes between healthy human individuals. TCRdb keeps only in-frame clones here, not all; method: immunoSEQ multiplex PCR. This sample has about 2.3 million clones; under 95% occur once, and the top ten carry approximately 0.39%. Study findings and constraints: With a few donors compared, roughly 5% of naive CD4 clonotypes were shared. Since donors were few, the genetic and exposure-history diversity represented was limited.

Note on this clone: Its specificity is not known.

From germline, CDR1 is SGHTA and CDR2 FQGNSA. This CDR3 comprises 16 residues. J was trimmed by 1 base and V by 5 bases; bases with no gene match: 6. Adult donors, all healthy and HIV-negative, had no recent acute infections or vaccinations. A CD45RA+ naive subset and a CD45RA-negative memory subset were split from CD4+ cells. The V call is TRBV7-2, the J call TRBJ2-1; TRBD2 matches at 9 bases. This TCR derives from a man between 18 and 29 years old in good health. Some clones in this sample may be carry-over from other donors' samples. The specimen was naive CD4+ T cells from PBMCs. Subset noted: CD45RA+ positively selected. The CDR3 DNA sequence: TGTGCCAGCAGCCCCGGACTAGCGCCGTCCTACAATGAGCAGTTCTTC. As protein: CASSPGLAPSYNEQFF.